This entry features one TCR beta chain sequence. What it binds is unknown. This record comes from a study of monozygotic twins with inflammatory bowel disease. Study findings and constraints: The existence of one strong signal or clonotype linked to IBD lacked support.

This CDR3 spans 15 amino acids. From germline, CDR1 is MDHEN and CDR2 SYDVKM. TCRdb reworked the 5' RACE reads into one entry per CDR3 protein, no DNA. Its clone listing holds about 200,000 distinct CDR3 sequences. The clonotype was recovered from a human donor with ulcerative colitis or Crohn's disease, or a healthy co-twin of an affected twin (not recorded which). The chain uses TRBV28 and TRBJ2-7; TCRdb calls TRBD2, which cannot be checked without DNA. The material sequenced was blood. The CDR3 protein is CASSYGLAGTYEQYF.